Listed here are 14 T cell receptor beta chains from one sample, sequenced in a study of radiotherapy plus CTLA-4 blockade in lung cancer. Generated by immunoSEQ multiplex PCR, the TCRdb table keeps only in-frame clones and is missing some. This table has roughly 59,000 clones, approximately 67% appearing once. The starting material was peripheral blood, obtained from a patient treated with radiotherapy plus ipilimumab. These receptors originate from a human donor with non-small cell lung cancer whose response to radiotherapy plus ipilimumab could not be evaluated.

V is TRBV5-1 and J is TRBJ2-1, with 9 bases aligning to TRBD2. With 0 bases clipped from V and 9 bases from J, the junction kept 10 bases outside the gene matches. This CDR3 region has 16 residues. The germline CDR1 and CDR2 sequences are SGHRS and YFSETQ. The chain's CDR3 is CASSLGAAGGPSEQFF. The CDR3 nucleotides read TGCGCCAGCAGCTTGGGTGCGGCGGGGGGGCCGAGTGAGCAGTTCTTC.

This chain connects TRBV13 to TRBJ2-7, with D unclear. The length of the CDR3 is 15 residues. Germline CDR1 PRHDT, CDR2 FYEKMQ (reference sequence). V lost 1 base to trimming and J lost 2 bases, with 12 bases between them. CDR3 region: CASSLAFRVTYEQYF. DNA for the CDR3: TGTGCCAGCAGCTTAGCGTTTCGGGTCACCTACGAGCAGTACTTC.

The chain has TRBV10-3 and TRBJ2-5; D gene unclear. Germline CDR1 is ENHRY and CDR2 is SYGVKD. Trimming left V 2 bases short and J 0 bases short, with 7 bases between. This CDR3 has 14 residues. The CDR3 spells CAISESSHQETQYF. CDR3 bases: TGTGCCATCAGTGAGAGCTCGCACCAAGAGACCCAGTACTTC.

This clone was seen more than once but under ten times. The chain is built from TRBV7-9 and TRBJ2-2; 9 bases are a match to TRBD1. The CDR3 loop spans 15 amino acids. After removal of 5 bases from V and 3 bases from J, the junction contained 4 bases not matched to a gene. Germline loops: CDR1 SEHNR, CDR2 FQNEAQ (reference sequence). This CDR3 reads CASSIRDRDTGELFF. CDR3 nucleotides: TGTGCCAGCAGCATCCGGGACAGGGACACCGGGGAGCTGTTTTTT. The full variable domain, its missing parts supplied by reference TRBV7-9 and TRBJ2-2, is DTGVSQNPRHKITKRGQNVTFRCDPISEHNRLYWYRQTLGQGPEFLTYFQNEAQLEKSRLLSDRFSAERPKGSFSTLEIQRTEQGDSAMYLCASSIRDRDTGELFFGEGSRLTVL.

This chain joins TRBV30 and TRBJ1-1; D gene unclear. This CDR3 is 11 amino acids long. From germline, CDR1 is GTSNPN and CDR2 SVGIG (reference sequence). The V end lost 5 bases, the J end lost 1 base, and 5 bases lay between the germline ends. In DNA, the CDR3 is TGTGCCTGGGAGCGGAACACTGAAGCTTTCTTT. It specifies CAWERNTEAFF.

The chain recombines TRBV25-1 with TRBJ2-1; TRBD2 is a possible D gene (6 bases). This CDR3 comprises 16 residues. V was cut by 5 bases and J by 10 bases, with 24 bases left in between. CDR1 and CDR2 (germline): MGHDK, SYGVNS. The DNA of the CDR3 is TGTGCCAGCAGTTCCCTCGGGGCTAGCGCGACGGCCGAGCAGTTCTTC. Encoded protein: CASSSLGASATAEQFF.

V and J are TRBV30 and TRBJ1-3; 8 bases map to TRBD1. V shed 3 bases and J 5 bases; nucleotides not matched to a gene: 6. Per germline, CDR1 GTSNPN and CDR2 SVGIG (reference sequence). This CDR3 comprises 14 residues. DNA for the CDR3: TGTGCCTGGAGCCCCGCAGGGGGCAGAAACACCATATATTTT. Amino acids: CAWSPAGGRNTIYF.

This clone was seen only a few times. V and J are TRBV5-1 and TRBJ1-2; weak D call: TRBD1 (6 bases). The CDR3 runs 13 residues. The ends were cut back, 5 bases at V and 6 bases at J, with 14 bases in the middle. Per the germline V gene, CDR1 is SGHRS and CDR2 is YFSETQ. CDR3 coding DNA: TGCGCCAGCAGGGACAGCGGAATGGATGGCTACACCTTC. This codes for CASRDSGMDGYTF.

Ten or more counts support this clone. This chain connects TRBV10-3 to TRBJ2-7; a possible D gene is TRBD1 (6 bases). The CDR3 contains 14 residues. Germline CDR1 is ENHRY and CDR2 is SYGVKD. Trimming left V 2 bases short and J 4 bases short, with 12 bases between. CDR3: CAISEMGAAYEQYF. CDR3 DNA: TGTGCCATCAGTGAGATGGGGGCCGCATACGAGCAGTACTTC.

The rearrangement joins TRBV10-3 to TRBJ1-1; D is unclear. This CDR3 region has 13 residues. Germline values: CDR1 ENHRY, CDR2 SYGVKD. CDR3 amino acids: CASLQEPNTEAFF. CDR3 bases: TGTGCTTCCCTTCAGGAACCGAACACTGAAGCTTTCTTT.

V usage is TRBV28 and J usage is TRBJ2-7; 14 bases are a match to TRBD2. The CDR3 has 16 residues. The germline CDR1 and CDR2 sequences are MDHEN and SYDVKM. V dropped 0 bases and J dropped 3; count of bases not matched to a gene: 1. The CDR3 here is CASSLWGTSGSYEQYF. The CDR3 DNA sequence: TGTGCCAGCAGTTTATGGGGGACTAGCGGGAGCTACGAGCAGTACTTC.

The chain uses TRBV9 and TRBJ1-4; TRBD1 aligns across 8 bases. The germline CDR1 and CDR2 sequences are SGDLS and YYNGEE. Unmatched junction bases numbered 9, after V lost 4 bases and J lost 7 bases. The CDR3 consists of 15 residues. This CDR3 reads CASSPDGRGREKLFF. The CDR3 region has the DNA TGTGCCAGCAGCCCAGACGGCAGGGGGCGTGAAAAACTGTTTTTT. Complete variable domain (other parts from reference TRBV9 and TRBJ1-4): DSGVTQTPKHLITATGQRVTLRCSPRSGDLSVYWYQQSLDQGLQFLIQYYNGEERAKGNILERFSAQQFPDLHSELNLSSLELGDSALYFCASSPDGRGREKLFFGSGTQLSVL.

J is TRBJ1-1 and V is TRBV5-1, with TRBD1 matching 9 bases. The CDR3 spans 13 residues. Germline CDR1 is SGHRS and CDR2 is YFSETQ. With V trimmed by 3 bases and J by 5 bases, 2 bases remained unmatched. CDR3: CASSWGTGTEAFF. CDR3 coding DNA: TGCGCCAGCAGCTGGGGGACAGGGACTGAAGCTTTCTTT.

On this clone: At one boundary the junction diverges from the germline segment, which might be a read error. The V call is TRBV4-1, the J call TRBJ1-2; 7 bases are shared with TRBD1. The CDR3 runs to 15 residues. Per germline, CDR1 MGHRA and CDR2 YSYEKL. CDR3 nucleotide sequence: TGTGCCAGCAGCCCCGGGACAGCATCTAACTATGGCTACACCTTC. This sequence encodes CASSPGTASNYGYTF.